This T cell receptor beta chain was obtained from a study of cytomegalovirus exposure and HLA in healthy donors. Findings and limits, study-wide: The study flagged some 180 TCR beta chains as cytomegalovirus-associated. Among TCR sequences, most were rare, though some public TCRs appeared in many donors.

These donors were members of the roughly 120-subject validation cohort, a group separate from the approximately 640-subject first cohort. Comment on this clone: Its cognate antigen is unknown.

Here immunoSEQ multiplex PCR was the method, and the copy in TCRdb shows in-frame clones only, minus some. The sample holds 120,000 or so clones, 95% to 97% seen once. Material for sequencing was PBMCs. This sequence was found in a young man in good health and CMV-seronegative.

The CDR3 nucleotides are TGTGCCAGCAGCTTAATGGGTACTACAACTAATGAAAAACTGTTTTTT. Residues: CASSLMGTTTNEKLFF. J is TRBJ1-4 and V is TRBV11-3; D is undetermined. V lost 2 bases and J 0 bases, leaving 10 bases between the germline ends. The CDR3 is made up of 16 amino acids. CDR1 and CDR2 (germline): SGHNT, YENEEA.